These 11 T cell receptor beta chains share one sample of origin, sequenced in a study of early T cells in non-severe SARS-CoV-2 infection. MiXCR, applied by TCRdb to the 5' RACE reads, yields one record per CDR3 protein. The sample lists about 27,000 distinct CDR3 sequences, 2.9% seen once, with 0.72% in the top ten. Source material: whole blood. The receptors were sampled from an adult who was a healthcare worker with PCR-confirmed SARS-CoV-2 infection or an uninfected control (not recorded which).

Only a few counts were recorded for this clonotype. In DNA form, the CDR3 reads TGTGCCAGCAGTGGGTTACCTAAAGGCTACGAGCAGTACGTC. It encodes CASSGLPKGYEQYV. V gene TRBV6-2 or TRBV6-3 combines with J gene TRBJ2-7; the D is unclear. Germline V CDR1 and CDR2: MNHEY, SVGEGT. The CDR3 contains 14 residues. Trimming cost V 5 bases and J 3 bases, with 14 bases left between them.

This clonotype is categorized as medium-sized. This chain links TRBV6-2 or TRBV6-3 with TRBJ2-7; no clear D. Looked up from germline, CDR1 is MNHEY and CDR2 is SVGEGT. The CDR3 runs 16 residues. V lost 0 bases to trimming and J lost 7 bases, with 19 bases between them. Here the CDR3 reads CASSYSASTARSEQYV. Written as DNA, the CDR3 is TGTGCCAGCAGTTACTCGGCGTCGACGGCAAGAAGTGAGCAGTACGTC.

This clonotype was detected ten times or more. The chain uses TRBV10-2 and TRBJ2-7; D is ambiguous. CDR1 and CDR2 from the germline V gene are WSHSY and SAAADI. This CDR3 contains 13 residues. V was trimmed by 6 bases and J by 2 bases, leaving 11 bases between them. DNA of the CDR3: TGCGCCAGCAGCCCGTTAGCCCCCTACGAGCAGTACGTC. The encoded protein is CASSPLAPYEQYV.

In this sample, this clonotype turned up many times. The V gene is TRBV11-2, the J gene TRBJ2-7; 8 bases match TRBD2. CDR1 is SGHAT, CDR2 FQNNGV, per germline. The CDR3 covers 17 residues. V was clipped by 2 bases and J by 4 bases; unmatched bases: 13. CDR3 region: CASSLLGGGGKSYEQYV. The DNA of the CDR3 is TGTGCCAGCAGCTTACTCGGCGGCGGGGGGAAATCGTACGAGCAGTACGTC.

This clonotype appeared many times. V is TRBV2 and J is TRBJ2-1; D uncertain. V was cut by 7 bases and J by 12 bases, with 10 bases left in between. This CDR3 spans 10 amino acids. Germline assignment: CDR1 SNHLY and CDR2 FYNNEI. Here the CDR3 reads CASKDPGQFF. The CDR3 nucleotides read TGTGCCAGCAAGGACCCCGGGCAGTTCTTC.

This clonotype has just a few counts. The rearrangement links TRBV4-1 to TRBJ1-4; the D is unclear. CDR1 and CDR2 (germline): MGHRA, YSYEKL. The CDR3 covers 15 residues. Trimming removed 1 base from V and 2 bases from J, with 8 bases in between. The CDR3: CASSQGYGTNEKLFF. The CDR3 region has the DNA TGCGCCAGCAGCCAAGGGTACGGGACTAATGAAAAACTGTTTTTT.

This clonotype was observed at least ten times. The chain employs TRBV5-1 and TRBJ2-3; 7 bases fit TRBD2. The CDR3 spans 15 residues. Germline CDR1 SGHRS, CDR2 YFSETQ. Trimming cost V 0 bases and J 2 bases; bases outside gene matches: 3. The DNA of the CDR3 is TGCGCCAGCAGCTTGGGCAGCGGGGACACAGATACGCAGTATTTT. Its translation is CASSLGSGDTDTQYF.

This clonotype was seen ten or more times. The rearrangement links TRBV9 to TRBJ1-1, with a tentative D call TRBD1 (6 bases). Deletions cut 4 bases from V and 4 bases from J, with 8 bases between. Germline CDR1 reads SGDLS; CDR2 reads YYNGEE. This CDR3 comprises 12 residues. CDR3 sequence reads: CASSTGSTEAFF. CDR3 DNA: TGTGCCAGCAGCACAGGGTCCACTGAAGCTTTCTTT.

The chain recombines TRBV12-3 or TRBV12-4 with TRBJ1-4; TRBD1 is a possible D gene (5 bases). The CDR3 runs to 14 residues. Trimming took off 6 bases at V and 4 bases at J, with 12 bases between the two ends. The CDR3 here is CASSPGTYNEKLFF. The CDR3 DNA reads as TGTGCCAGCAGCCCTGGGACTTATAATGAAAAACTGTTTTTT.

This clonotype was seen at least ten times. The rearrangement links TRBV5-5 to TRBJ2-5; 12 bases fit TRBD2. V lost 3 bases and J lost 1; bases outside the gene matches: 4. CDR1 is SGHKS and CDR2 is YYEKEE in the germline V gene (reference sequence). The CDR3 is made up of 16 amino acids. CDR3 sequence reads: CASSSRTSGIQETQYF. Here the CDR3 DNA reads TGTGCCAGCAGCTCCCGGACTAGCGGGATCCAAGAGACCCAGTACTTC. Drawing the rest from reference TRBV5-5 and TRBJ2-5, the complete variable domain is DAGVTQSPTHLIKTRGQQVTLRCSPISGHKSVSWYQQVLGQGPQFIFQYYEKEERGRGNFPDRFSARQFPNYSSELNVNALLLGDSALYLCASSSRTSGIQETQYFGPGTRLLVL.

This clonotype was counted a few times. In DNA form, the CDR3 reads TGTGCCAGCAGCCCAAGATCCGCAACTAATGAAAAACTGTTTTTT. Its translation: CASSPRSATNEKLFF. This sequence joins TRBV12-3 or TRBV12-4 and TRBJ1-4; no firm D call. There are 15 residues in the CDR3. V lost 6 bases to trimming and J lost 0 bases, with 11 bases between them.